The 27 T cell receptor beta chains below all came from one sample that was sequenced in a study of cytomegalovirus exposure and HLA in healthy donors. The PCR had 60 Vbeta and 13 Jbeta primers. Measured with immunoSEQ multiplex PCR; TCRdb has only the in-frame clones, and not every one. The sample includes about 170,000 clones, 70% to 90% of them seen just once. Input material: PBMCs. Source of these receptors: a man aged 25-40 years in good health and CMV-seropositive.

The sample holds a few counts of this clone. This chain uses TRBV4-3 with TRBJ2-7; D might be TRBD2 (6 bases). The CDR3 runs 15 residues. Germline V gene lookup returns CDR1 LGHNA and CDR2 YSLEER. Trimming took off 1 base at V and 1 base at J, with 11 bases between the two ends. Written as DNA, the CDR3 is TGCGCCAGCAGCCAAGGGGAGGAGCGATCCTACGAGCAGTACTTC. Translating gives CASSQGEERSYEQYF.

The chain couples TRBV14 to TRBJ2-1, with a weak D call TRBD2 (5 bases). Germline V gene sequence: CDR1 SGHDN, CDR2 FVKESK. The CDR3 extends over 17 amino acids. The V end was cut by 0 bases, the J end by 0 bases, with 12 bases between. CDR3 residues: CASSQEGIGSSYNEQFF. The CDR3, as DNA: TGTGCCAGCAGCCAAGAGGGGATAGGGAGCTCCTACAATGAGCAGTTCTTC.

As concerns this clone: One end of the junction does not line up with germline, which may come from a read error. The chain couples TRBV7-9 to TRBJ1-2, with D uncertain. The CDR3 contains 16 residues. Germline V gene lookup returns CDR1 SEHNR and CDR2 FQNEAQ (reference sequence). The CDR3 DNA reads TGTTCCAGCAGCTTAGGAGGGTCAGAGATAATACATGGCTACACCTTC. It is translated as CSSSLGGSEIIHGYTF.

As regards this clone: Other DNA sequences in the sample encode the same CDR3. The chain uses TRBV7-6 and TRBJ2-5, with D possibly being TRBD2 (6 bases). V was cut by 8 bases and J by 4 bases, with 8 bases left in between. This CDR3 region has 11 residues. Germline CDR1 SGHVS, CDR2 FNYEAQ. The CDR3, as DNA: TGTGCCAGCGCCGGGGGAGAGACCCAGTACTTC. Translated: CASAGGETQYF.

The genes are TRBV5-1 and TRBJ2-5; D remains unclear. V gave up 0 bases and J gave up 1 base, with 13 bases separating them. The germline V gene has CDR1 SGHRS and CDR2 YFSETQ. The CDR3 loop spans 16 amino acids. CDR3 DNA sequence: TGCGCCAGCAGCTTGGGTGATGGCCTTTCCCAAGAGACCCAGTACTTC. Translating gives CASSLGDGLSQETQYF.

The V and J genes are TRBV27 and TRBJ1-2; 7 positions match TRBD1. CDR1 and CDR2 from the germline V gene are MNHEY and SMNVEV (reference sequence). The CDR3 runs to 16 residues. Trimming at V came to 6 bases and at J to 2 bases, leaving 12 bases not matched to a gene. The CDR3 sequence is CASRTSGATGNYGYTF. As DNA, the CDR3 is TGTGCCAGCAGAACCTCCGGGGCGACAGGGAACTATGGCTACACCTTC.

This clone was observed a handful of times. The rearrangement joins TRBV7-3 to TRBJ2-7; maybe TRBD2 (5 bases). The CDR3 runs 14 residues. V was trimmed by 3 bases and J by 10 bases, leaving 19 bases between them. Germline V gene lookup returns CDR1 SGHTA and CDR2 FQGTGA. The CDR3 nucleotides are TGTGCCAGCAGCTTGACCCCGGAGAGTAGCGAACAGTACGTC. The encoded protein is CASSLTPESSEQYV.

V gene TRBV19 combines with J gene TRBJ1-1; D is unclear. CDR1 is LNHDA and CDR2 is SQIVND in the germline V gene (reference sequence). CDR3 length: 11 amino acids. Trimming took off 3 bases at V and 6 bases at J, with 5 bases between the two ends. This CDR3 is CASSMGPEAFF. The CDR3 coding sequence is TGTGCCAGTAGTATGGGCCCTGAAGCTTTCTTT.

The rearrangement joins TRBV5-1 to TRBJ2-3, with 8 bases aligning to TRBD1. V lost 3 bases to trimming and J lost 0 bases; unmatched junction nucleotides: 12. This CDR3 has 18 residues. Germline-derived CDR1 and CDR2 are SGHRS and YFSETQ. CDR3 bases: TGCGCCAGCAGCTCGCGCCGGACAGGGTCGTCTAGCACAGATACGCAGTATTTT. Protein product: CASSSRRTGSSSTDTQYF.

The rearrangement joins TRBV11-3 to TRBJ2-7, with D possibly matching TRBD2 (5 bases). The V end was cut by 5 bases, the J end by 5 bases, with 13 bases between. Per the germline V gene, CDR1 is SGHNT and CDR2 is YENEEA. The CDR3 is made up of 13 amino acids. As DNA, the CDR3 is TGTGCCAGCAGCCGCACTAGTTCCGACGAGCAGTACGTC. Amino acid sequence: CASSRTSSDEQYV.

The chain couples TRBV14 to TRBJ2-5; D gene unclear. Trimming pared 0 bases from V and 2 bases from J, leaving 4 bases between. The CDR3 spans 13 residues. Looked up from germline, CDR1 is SGHDN and CDR2 is FVKESK. In DNA form, the CDR3 reads TGTGCCAGCAGCCAAGACCGGCAAGAGACCCAGTACTTC. It yields the protein CASSQDRQETQYF.

This clone has more than one count but fewer than ten. The chain combines TRBV6-5 with TRBJ1-1, with D perhaps matching TRBD1 (5 bases). V dropped 0 bases and J dropped 4 bases, with 6 bases sitting between them. CDR1 MNHEY and CDR2 SVGAGI come from the germline V gene. CDR3 length: 13 residues. CDR3 bases: TGTGCCAGCAGTTACTCGGGGGGCACTGAAGCTTTCTTT. This gives the protein CASSYSGGTEAFF.

The chain links TRBV6-1 to TRBJ1-2; 9 bases match TRBD1. Per germline, CDR1 MNHNS and CDR2 SASEGT. The CDR3 totals 14 residues. The V segment lost 5 bases and the J segment 9 bases; nucleotides outside the gene matches: 10. As DNA, the CDR3 is TGTGCCAGCAGTAAGCCGACAGGGGGAAGGAGCTACACCTTC. Translation: CASSKPTGGRSYTF.

This CDR3 is CASSHAGGYTF. CDR3 nucleotide sequence: TGTGCCAGCAGCCATGCGGGAGGCTACACCTTC. The V call is TRBV4-2, the J call TRBJ1-2; no clear D gene. The CDR3 totals 11 residues. The V end was cut by 3 bases, the J end by 8 bases, with 7 bases between. CDR1 LGHNA and CDR2 YNFKEQ come from the germline V gene.

The chain couples TRBV29-1 to TRBJ2-1, with D tentatively TRBD2 (6 bases). Germline V gene lookup returns CDR1 SQVTM and CDR2 ANQGSEA. V lost 1 base and J lost 0, with 7 bases in between. The CDR3 covers 14 residues. As DNA, the CDR3 is TGCAGCGTTGAAGGCGGGACCTCCTACAATGAGCAGTTCTTC. Protein product: CSVEGGTSYNEQFF.

In this sample, this clone turned up once. This chain links TRBV7-9 with TRBJ2-5; 11 nucleotides line up with TRBD2. V was clipped by 1 base and J by 5 bases; unmatched bases: 0. The germline CDR1 and CDR2 sequences are SEHNR and FQNEAQ (reference sequence). There are 14 residues in the CDR3. The CDR3 DNA reads as TGTGCCAGCAGCTTAGTAGCGGGAGGGGAGACCCAGTACTTC. The encoded protein is CASSLVAGGETQYF. Together with reference TRBV7-9 and TRBJ2-5, the CDR3 gives the full variable domain: DTGVSQNPRHKITKRGQNVTFRCDPISEHNRLYWYRQTLGQGPEFLTYFQNEAQLEKSRLLSDRFSAERPKGSFSTLEIQRTEQGDSAMYLCASSLVAGGETQYFGPGTRLLVL.

The sample holds a few counts of this clone. The chain recombines TRBV4-1 with TRBJ1-1, with D unresolved. The germline V gene has CDR1 MGHRA and CDR2 YSYEKL. The CDR3 is 15 amino acids. With 4 bases removed from V and 3 bases from J, the gap between germline ends came to 15 bases. In DNA form, the CDR3 reads TGCGCCAGCAGCCTCGAAGGACGGGGAGACACTGAAGCTTTCTTT. It encodes CASSLEGRGDTEAFF.

The chain is built from TRBV11-3 and TRBJ2-3; 11 nucleotides agree with TRBD2. The germline CDR1 and CDR2 sequences are SGHNT and YENEEA. This CDR3 contains 16 residues. The V gene end was trimmed by 5 bases and the J gene end by 3 bases; junction bases not matched to a gene: 7. The CDR3 DNA is TGTGCCAGCAGCCCACGGACTAGCGGGCGGACAGATACGCAGTATTTT. This gives the protein CASSPRTSGRTDTQYF.

The chain employs TRBV6-7 and TRBJ2-2; TRBD2 matches at 12 bases. TRBV6-7 is given ORF status, its function remaining uncertain. The CDR3 has 15 residues. Trimming took 5 bases from V and 9 from J; bases not matched to a gene: 7. DNA of the CDR3: TGTGCCAGCAGTGACGGACTAGCGGGGCACCGGGAGCTGTTTTTT. It encodes CASSDGLAGHRELFF.

This clone was observed once. The chain's CDR3 is CASRRAGGSTGELFF. Here the CDR3 DNA reads TGTGCCAGTAGGAGGGCGGGAGGATCCACCGGGGAGCTGTTTTTT. The chain links TRBV19 to TRBJ2-2; 8 bases map to TRBD2. The CDR3 runs 15 residues. The trim removed 6 bases at V and 4 bases at J, leaving 7 bases unmatched. Germline assignment: CDR1 LNHDA and CDR2 SQIVND (reference sequence).

This clone showed up just once. This rearrangement joins TRBV4-1 to TRBJ2-1; 10 nucleotides agree with TRBD2. Trimming cost V 4 bases and J 5 bases; bases outside gene matches: 20. CDR3 size: 20 residues. Per germline, CDR1 MGHRA and CDR2 YSYEKL. The CDR3 DNA reads as TGCGCCAGCAGCCCTCGGTGGCCTAGCGGGAGTGAAGGGTTCCACAATGAGCAGTTCTTC. Its translation: CASSPRWPSGSEGFHNEQFF.

V gene TRBV18 combines with J gene TRBJ2-2; 12 bases are a match to TRBD1. Losses at the gene ends were 6 bases for V and 3 bases for J; bases not matched to a gene: 8. Germline V gene sequence: CDR1 KGHSH, CDR2 LQKENI. CDR3 length equals 17 residues. The CDR3 DNA reads as TGTGCCAGCTCCCCTCCGGGACAGGGGGCTTACACCGGGGAGCTGTTTTTT. It codes for CASSPPGQGAYTGELFF.

This chain links TRBV29-1 with TRBJ2-7; the match to TRBD1 covers 8 bases. The CDR3 has 14 residues. V trimming: 4 bases; J trimming: 4 bases; junction bases outside the gene matches: 9. CDR1 is SQVTM, CDR2 ANQGSEA, per germline. The chain's CDR3 is CSVGGGQGSYEQYF. CDR3 DNA sequence: TGCAGCGTTGGAGGAGGACAGGGAAGTTACGAGCAGTACTTC.

The CDR3 nucleotides are TGTGCCAGCAGCGTCGCTAGGGGGGGGGAGCTGTTTTTT. It specifies CASSVARGGELFF. The genes are TRBV7-9 and TRBJ2-2; a possible D gene is TRBD1 (6 bases). This CDR3 has 13 amino acids. V lost 5 bases and J lost 8, with 12 bases in between. From germline, CDR1 is SEHNR and CDR2 FQNEAQ (reference sequence).

The rearrangement uses TRBV4-2 and TRBJ1-3, with D perhaps TRBD1 (5 bases). Germline values: CDR1 LGHNA, CDR2 YNFKEQ. Trimming removed 1 base from V and 1 base from J, with 11 bases in between. CDR3 length: 16 residues. Here the CDR3 reads CASSQVPRGSGNTIYF. The CDR3 nucleotides are TGTGCCAGCAGCCAAGTCCCCCGGGGGTCTGGAAACACCATATATTTT.

This clone was counted between two and nine times. V and J are TRBV2 and TRBJ2-3, with no clear D. The germline V and J ends were trimmed by 6 bases and 6 bases, with 10 bases remaining between them. Germline loops: CDR1 SNHLY, CDR2 FYNNEI. The CDR3 sequence is 12 residues long. The CDR3 DNA follows: TGTGCCAGCAGAACCACCGGGGATACGCAGTATTTT. Residues: CASRTTGDTQYF.

The chain has TRBV6-5 and TRBJ2-2, with TRBD2 as a possible D gene (7 bases). Trimming removed 5 bases from V and 6 bases from J, with 13 bases in between. The CDR3 contains 14 residues. Germline loops: CDR1 MNHEY, CDR2 SVGAGI. The CDR3 DNA follows: TGTGCCAGCAGTCCCGGGGGGCGGTCCGGGGAGCTGTTTTTT. This gives the protein CASSPGGRSGELFF.